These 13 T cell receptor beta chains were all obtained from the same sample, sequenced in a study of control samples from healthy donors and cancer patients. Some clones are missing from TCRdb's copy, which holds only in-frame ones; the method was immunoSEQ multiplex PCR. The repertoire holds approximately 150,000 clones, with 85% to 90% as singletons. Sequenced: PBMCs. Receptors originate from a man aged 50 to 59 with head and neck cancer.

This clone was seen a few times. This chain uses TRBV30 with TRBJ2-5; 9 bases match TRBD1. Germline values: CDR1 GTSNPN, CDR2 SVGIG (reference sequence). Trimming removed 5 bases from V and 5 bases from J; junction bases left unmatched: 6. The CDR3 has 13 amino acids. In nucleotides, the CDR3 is TGTGCCTGGGAACAGGGGGCTCGGGAGACCCAGTACTTC. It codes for CAWEQGARETQYF.

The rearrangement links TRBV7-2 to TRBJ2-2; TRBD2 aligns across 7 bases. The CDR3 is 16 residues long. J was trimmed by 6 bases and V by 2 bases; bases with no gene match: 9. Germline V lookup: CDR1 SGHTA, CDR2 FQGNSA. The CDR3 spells CASSLFWGGVAGELFF. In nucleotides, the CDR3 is TGTGCCAGCAGCTTATTCTGGGGAGGGGTAGCCGGGGAGCTGTTTTTT.

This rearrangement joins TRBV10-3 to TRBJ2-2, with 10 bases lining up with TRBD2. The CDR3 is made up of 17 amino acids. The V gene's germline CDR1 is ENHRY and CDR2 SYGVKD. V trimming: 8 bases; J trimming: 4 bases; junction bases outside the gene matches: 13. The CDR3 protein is CAIQRGSGREGTGELFF. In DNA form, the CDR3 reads TGTGCCATCCAGCGAGGAAGCGGGAGGGAGGGCACCGGGGAGCTGTTTTTT.

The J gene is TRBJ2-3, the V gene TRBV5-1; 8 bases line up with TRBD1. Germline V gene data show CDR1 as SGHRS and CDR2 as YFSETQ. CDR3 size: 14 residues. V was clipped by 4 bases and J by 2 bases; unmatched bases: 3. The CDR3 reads CASSTGQVTDTQYF. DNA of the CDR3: TGCGCCAGCAGCACGGGACAGGTCACAGATACGCAGTATTTT.

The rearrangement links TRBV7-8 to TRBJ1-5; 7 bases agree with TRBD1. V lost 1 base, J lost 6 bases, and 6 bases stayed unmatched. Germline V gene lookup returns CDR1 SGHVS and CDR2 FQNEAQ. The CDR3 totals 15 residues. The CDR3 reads CASSLGQGRLQPQHF. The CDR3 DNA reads TGTGCCAGCAGCTTAGGACAGGGCAGGCTTCAGCCCCAGCATTTT.

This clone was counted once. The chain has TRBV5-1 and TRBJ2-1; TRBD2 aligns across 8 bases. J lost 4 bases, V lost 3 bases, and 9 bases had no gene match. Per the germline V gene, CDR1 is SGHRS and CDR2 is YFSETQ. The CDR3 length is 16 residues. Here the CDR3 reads CASSSSSGGRYNEQFF. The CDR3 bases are TGCGCCAGCAGCTCTTCAAGCGGGGGAAGATACAATGAGCAGTTCTTC.

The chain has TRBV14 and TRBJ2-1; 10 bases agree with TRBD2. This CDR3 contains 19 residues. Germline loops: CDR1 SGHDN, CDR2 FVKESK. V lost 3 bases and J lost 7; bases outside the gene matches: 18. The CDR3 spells CASSQAGLKTSGKLNEQFF. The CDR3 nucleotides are TGTGCCAGCAGCCAGGCCGGACTTAAAACTAGCGGGAAGTTGAATGAGCAGTTCTTC.

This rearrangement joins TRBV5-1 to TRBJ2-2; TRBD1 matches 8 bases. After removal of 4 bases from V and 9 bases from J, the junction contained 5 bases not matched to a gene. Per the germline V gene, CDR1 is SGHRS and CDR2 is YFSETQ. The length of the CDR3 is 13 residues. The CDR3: CASSLTGDRELFF. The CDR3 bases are TGCGCCAGCAGCCTGACAGGGGACAGGGAGCTGTTTTTT. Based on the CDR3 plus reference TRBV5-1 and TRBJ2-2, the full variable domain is KAGVTQTPRYLIKTRGQQVTLSCSPISGHRSVSWYQQTPGQGLQFLFEYFSETQRNKGNFPGRFSGRQFSNSRSEMNVSTLELGDSALYLCASSLTGDRELFFGEGSRLTVL.

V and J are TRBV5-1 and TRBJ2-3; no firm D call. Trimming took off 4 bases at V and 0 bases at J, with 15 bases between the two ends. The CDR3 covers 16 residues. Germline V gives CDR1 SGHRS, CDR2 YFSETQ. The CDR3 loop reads CASSHTGRPSTDTQYF. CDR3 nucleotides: TGCGCCAGCAGCCATACCGGTAGACCTAGCACAGATACGCAGTATTTT.

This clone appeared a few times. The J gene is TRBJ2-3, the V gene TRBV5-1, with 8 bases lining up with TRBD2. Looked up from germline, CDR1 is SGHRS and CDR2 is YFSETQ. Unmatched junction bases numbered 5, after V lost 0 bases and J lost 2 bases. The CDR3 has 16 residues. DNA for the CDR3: TGCGCCAGCAGCTTGGGCACGGGAGGGTCCACAGATACGCAGTATTTT. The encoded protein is CASSLGTGGSTDTQYF.

The CDR3 loop is CASSQLQPNRGGSLNYGYTF. CDR3 in DNA: TGTGCCAGCAGCCAATTACAGCCAAACAGGGGGGGGTCTCTTAACTATGGCTACACCTTC. The genes are TRBV4-2 and TRBJ1-2; TRBD1 agrees at 8 bases. V dropped 2 bases and J dropped 1; count of bases not matched to a gene: 18. Germline loops: CDR1 LGHNA, CDR2 YNFKEQ. The CDR3 is 20 residues long.

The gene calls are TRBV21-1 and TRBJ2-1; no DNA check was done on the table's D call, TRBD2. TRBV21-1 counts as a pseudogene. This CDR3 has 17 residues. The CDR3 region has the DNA TGTGCCAGCAGCAAAACCAGGACTAGCGGGAGATACAATGAGCAGTTCTTC. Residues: CASSKTRTSGRYNEQFF.

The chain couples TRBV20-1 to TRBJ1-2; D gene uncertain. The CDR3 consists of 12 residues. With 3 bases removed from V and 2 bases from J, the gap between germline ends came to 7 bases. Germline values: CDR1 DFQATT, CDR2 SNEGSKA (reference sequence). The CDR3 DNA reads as TGCAGTGCTAGTTGGCAGAACTATGGCTACACCTTC. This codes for CSASWQNYGYTF.